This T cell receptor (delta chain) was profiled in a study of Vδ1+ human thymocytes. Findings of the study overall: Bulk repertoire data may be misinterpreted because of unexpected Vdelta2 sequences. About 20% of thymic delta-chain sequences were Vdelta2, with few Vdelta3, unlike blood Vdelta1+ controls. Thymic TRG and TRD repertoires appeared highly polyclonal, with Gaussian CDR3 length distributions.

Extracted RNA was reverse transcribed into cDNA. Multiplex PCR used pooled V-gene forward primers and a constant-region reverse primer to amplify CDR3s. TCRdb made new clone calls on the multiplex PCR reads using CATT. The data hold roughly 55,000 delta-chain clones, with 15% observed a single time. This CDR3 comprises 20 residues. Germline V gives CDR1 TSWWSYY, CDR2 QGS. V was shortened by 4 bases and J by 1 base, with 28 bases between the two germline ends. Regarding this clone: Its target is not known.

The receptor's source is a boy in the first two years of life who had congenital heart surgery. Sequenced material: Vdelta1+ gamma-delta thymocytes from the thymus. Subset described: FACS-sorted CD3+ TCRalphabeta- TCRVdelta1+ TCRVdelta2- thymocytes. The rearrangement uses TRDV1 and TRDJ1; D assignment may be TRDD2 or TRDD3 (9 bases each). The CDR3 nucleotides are TGTGCTCTTGGGGGAGCCTTCCTACCCTGTACTGGGGGAACCACCGATAAACTCATCTTT. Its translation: CALGGAFLPCTGGTTDKLIF.